This T cell receptor beta chain is from a study of T-cell reconstitution after alpha-beta-depleted transplantation in children. This clonotype came up many times. V lost 4 bases to trimming and J lost 3 bases; unmatched junction nucleotides: 13. Per the germline V gene, CDR1 is GTSNPN and CDR2 is SVGIG (reference sequence). There are 16 residues in the CDR3. Library preparation (for TCRbeta) was performed with unique molecular identifiers. TCRdb processed the PCR reads anew with MiXCR; each CDR3 protein has one entry. The sample lists about 610,000 distinct CDR3 sequences, more than 9% occurring once.

This TCR was sampled from a human donor who donated a stem cell graft to a child with acute myeloid leukemia. The chain couples TRBV30 to TRBJ2-5; 8 bases are shared with TRBD1. The source material was PBMCs from the stem cell graft donor, sampled from the stem cell graft. Written as DNA, the CDR3 is TGTGCCTGGAAGTACCCGACAGGGGCCCAAAAAGAGACCCAGTACTTC. The encoded protein is CAWKYPTGAQKETQYF.